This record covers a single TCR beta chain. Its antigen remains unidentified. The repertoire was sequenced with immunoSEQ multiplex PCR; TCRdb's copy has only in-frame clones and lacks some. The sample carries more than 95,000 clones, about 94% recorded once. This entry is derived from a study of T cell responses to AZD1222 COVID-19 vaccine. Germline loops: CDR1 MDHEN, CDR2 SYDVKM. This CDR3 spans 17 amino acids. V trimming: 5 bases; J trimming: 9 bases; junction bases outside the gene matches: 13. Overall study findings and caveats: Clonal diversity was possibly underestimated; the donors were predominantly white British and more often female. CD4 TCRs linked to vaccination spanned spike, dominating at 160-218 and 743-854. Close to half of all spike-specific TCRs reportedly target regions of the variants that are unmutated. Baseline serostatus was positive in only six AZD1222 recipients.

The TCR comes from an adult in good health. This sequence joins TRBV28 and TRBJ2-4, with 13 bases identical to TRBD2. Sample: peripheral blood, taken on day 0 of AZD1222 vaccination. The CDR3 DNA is TGTGCCAGCAGTACGTTAGGACTAGCGGGAGTCTTCGGCATTCAGTACTTC. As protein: CASSTLGLAGVFGIQYF.